This T cell receptor (beta chain) comes out of a study of breast tumors, draining lymph nodes, adjacent tissues. Study-wide findings and caveats: Luminal-like breast cancer showed significantly greater tumor-nontumor repertoire similarity than basal-like breast cancer did. Tumor repertoires ranked between lymph nodes and nontumor tissue in diversity, with V and J gene preferences. The data were judged consistent with most tumor T cells coming from lymph node and expanding in tumor.

Samples came from axillary lymph nodes draining the breast cancer. One entry per CDR3 protein, called by TCRdb with MiXCR from the multiplex PCR reads. The sample holds roughly 130,000 distinct CDR3 sequences, nearly 20% seen once. Germline CDR1 SGDLS, CDR2 YYNGEE. The CDR3 runs to 15 residues. With 4 bases clipped from V and 4 bases from J, the junction kept 8 bases outside the gene matches. In its sample, this clonotype was seen many times. Its antigen is unidentified. V and J are TRBV9 and TRBJ2-5; 9 nucleotides match TRBD1. The sample taken for sequencing was axillary lymph node tissue. The source of this sequence is a female donor with breast cancer. Some clones in this sample may be carry-over from other donors' samples. DNA of the CDR3: TGTGCCAGCAGCCTAGTTACAGGGGGCACAGAGACCCAGTACTTC. Translating gives CASSLVTGGTETQYF.